One and the same sample provided the 2 T cell receptor beta chains below, sequenced in a study of PD-1 and CTLA-4 blockade in melanoma. Sequencing used immunoSEQ multiplex PCR; TCRdb keeps in-frame clones, though not all of them. The sample holds 34,000 or so clones, roughly 90% seen once. This specimen consisted of CD8+ T cells from peripheral blood, obtained from a patient given anti-PD-1 treatment. All receptors derive from a human donor with melanoma.

This clone was seen only a few times. The chain joins TRBV4-2 to TRBJ1-4, with D possibly TRBD1 on 5 matching bases. The CDR3 is made up of 15 amino acids. Per germline, CDR1 LGHNA and CDR2 YNFKEQ. Deletions cut 3 bases from V and 7 bases from J, with 15 bases between. The CDR3 spells CASSQSEGTGEKLFF. In DNA, the CDR3 is TGTGCCAGCAGCCAGTCCGAGGGGACCGGTGAAAAACTGTTTTTT.

This rearrangement joins TRBV30 to TRBJ2-5, with TRBD2 matching over 8 bases. Per germline, CDR1 GTSNPN and CDR2 SVGIG (reference sequence). V was pared by 1 base and J by 5 bases, with 6 bases of the junction left unmatched. The length of the CDR3 is 14 residues. CDR3 protein: CAWSGGLVDETQYF. CDR3 DNA sequence: TGTGCCTGGAGTGGGGGACTAGTAGATGAGACCCAGTACTTC.